Below are 7 T cell receptor beta chains sequenced from a single sample in a study of OX40 agonist ivuxolimab in advanced cancers. TCRdb's copy holds only in-frame clones and misses some; the assay was immunoSEQ multiplex PCR. In the table there are under 90,000 clones, approximately 90% of which are singletons. This specimen was CD4+ or CD8+ T cells sorted from blood, taken in a trial of the OX40 agonist ivuxolimab. The receptor source for this set is an adult with an advanced solid tumor such as melanoma, head and neck, liver or kidney cancer.

V gene TRBV11-2 combines with J gene TRBJ2-2; 7 nucleotides agree with TRBD2. The CDR3 covers 15 residues. Germline CDR1 SGHAT, CDR2 FQNNGV. Germline trimming cut 5 bases from V and 1 base from J; bases unmatched to any gene: 4. The CDR3 bases are TGTGCCAGCAGCACCGGGACTATGAACACCGGGGAGCTGTTTTTT. This codes for CASSTGTMNTGELFF.

J is TRBJ2-2 and V is TRBV5-1; 8 bases are shared with TRBD1. The CDR3 contains 14 residues. The V gene's germline CDR1 is SGHRS and CDR2 YFSETQ. Trimming removed 0 bases from V and 7 bases from J; junction bases left unmatched: 2. CDR3: CASSLGQGIGELFF. In nucleotides, the CDR3 is TGCGCCAGCAGCTTGGGACAGGGGATCGGGGAGCTGTTTTTT.

The rearrangement links TRBV7-7 to TRBJ1-5; D remains ambiguous. This CDR3 is 13 amino acids long. Deletions cut 3 bases from V and 7 bases from J, with 10 bases between. Germline CDR1 is SSHAT and CDR2 is FNYEAQ (reference sequence). The CDR3 sequence: CASSFGVGQPQHF. For the CDR3, the DNA is TGTGCCAGCAGCTTCGGGGTTGGCCAGCCCCAGCATTTT.

This chain uses TRBV6-5 with TRBJ1-2; D gene uncertain. In germline, CDR1 is MNHEY, CDR2 SVGAGI. Trimming took 0 bases from V and 4 from J, leaving 9 bases between them. This CDR3 is built from 14 residues. The CDR3 is CASSYSGLGYGYTF. The CDR3 bases are TGTGCCAGCAGTTACTCCGGACTGGGCTATGGCTACACCTTC.

V is TRBV15 and J is TRBJ2-7; 7 bases map to TRBD2. Germline V lookup: CDR1 LNHNV, CDR2 YYDKDF (reference sequence). The CDR3 runs 15 residues. The trim removed 1 base at V and 1 base at J, leaving 4 bases unmatched. CDR3 loop: CATSRAGGSSYEQYF. The CDR3 DNA reads TGTGCCACCAGCAGAGCGGGCGGGAGTTCCTACGAGCAGTACTTC.

The V call is TRBV4-1, the J call TRBJ2-7; 12 bases align to TRBD2. Germline lookup yields CDR1 MGHRA and CDR2 YSYEKL. Unmatched junction bases numbered 12, after V lost 3 bases and J lost 6 bases. The CDR3 covers 17 residues. Here the CDR3 DNA reads TGCGCCAGCAGCCATAGCCCCAGGACTAGCGGGACACTCGAGCAGTACTTC. Protein product: CASSHSPRTSGTLEQYF.

V gene TRBV27 combines with J gene TRBJ2-2; D is ambiguous. The germline V and J ends were trimmed by 4 bases and 7 bases, with 10 bases remaining between them. From germline, CDR1 is MNHEY and CDR2 SMNVEV (reference sequence). The CDR3 is made up of 13 amino acids. This CDR3 reads CASSYYKDGELFF. The CDR3 DNA follows: TGTGCCAGCAGTTACTATAAGGACGGGGAGCTGTTTTTT.